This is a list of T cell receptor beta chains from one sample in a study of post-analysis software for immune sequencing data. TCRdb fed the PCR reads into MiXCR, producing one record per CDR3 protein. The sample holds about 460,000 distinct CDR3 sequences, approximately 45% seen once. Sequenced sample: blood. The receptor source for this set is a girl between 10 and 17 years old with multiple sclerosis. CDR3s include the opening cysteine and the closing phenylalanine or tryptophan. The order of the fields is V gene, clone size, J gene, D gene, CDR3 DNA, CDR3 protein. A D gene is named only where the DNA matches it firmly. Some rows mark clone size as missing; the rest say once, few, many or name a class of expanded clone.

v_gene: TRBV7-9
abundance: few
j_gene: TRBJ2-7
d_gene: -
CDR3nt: TGTGCCAGCAGCCCCCCTGACAGAAACTACGAGCAGTACTTC
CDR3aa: CASSPPDRNYEQYF

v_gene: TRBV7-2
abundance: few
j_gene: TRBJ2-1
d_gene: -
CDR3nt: TGTGCCAGCAGAGACCCCGGGTCGAGTTACAATGAGCAGTTCTTC
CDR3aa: CASRDPGSSYNEQFF

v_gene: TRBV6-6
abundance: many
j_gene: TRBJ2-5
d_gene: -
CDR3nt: TGTGCCAGCACCCCACCGTGGACAGAAGAGACCCAGTACTTC
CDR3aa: CASTPPWTEETQYF

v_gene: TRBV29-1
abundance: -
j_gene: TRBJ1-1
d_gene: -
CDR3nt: TGCAGCGTTGCGGGTCAGATGAACACTGAAGCTTTCTTT
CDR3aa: CSVAGQMNTEAFF

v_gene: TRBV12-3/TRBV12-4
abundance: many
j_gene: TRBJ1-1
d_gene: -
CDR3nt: TGTGCCAGCAGTTTAGGTATGAACACTGAAGCTTTCTTT
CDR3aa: CASSLGMNTEAFF

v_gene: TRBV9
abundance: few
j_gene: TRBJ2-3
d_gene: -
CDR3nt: TGTGCCAGCAGCGCTCGAAGTACGCAGTATTTT
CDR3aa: CASSARSTQYF

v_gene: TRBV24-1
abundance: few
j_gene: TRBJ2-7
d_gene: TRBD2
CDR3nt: TGTGCCACCAGCGCCGGGGGTAGCGGGATTAGGGAGCAGTACTTC
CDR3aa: CATSAGGSGIREQYF

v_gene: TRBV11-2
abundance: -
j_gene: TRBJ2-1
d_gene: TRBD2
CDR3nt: TGTGCCAGCAGCTTAGTACTAGCGGAGGCGGGCGATGAGCAGTTCTTC
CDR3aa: CASSLVLAEAGDEQFF

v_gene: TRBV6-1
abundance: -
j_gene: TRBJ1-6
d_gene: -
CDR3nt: TGTGCCAGCAACTTGGAGCGAAATTCACCCCTCCACTTT
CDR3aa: CASNLERNSPLHF

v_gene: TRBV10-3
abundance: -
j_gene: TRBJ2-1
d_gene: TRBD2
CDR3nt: TGTGCCATCAGTGAGCCTGGCGGGACTAGCGGTATGGATGAGCAGTTCTTC
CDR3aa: CAISEPGGTSGMDEQFF